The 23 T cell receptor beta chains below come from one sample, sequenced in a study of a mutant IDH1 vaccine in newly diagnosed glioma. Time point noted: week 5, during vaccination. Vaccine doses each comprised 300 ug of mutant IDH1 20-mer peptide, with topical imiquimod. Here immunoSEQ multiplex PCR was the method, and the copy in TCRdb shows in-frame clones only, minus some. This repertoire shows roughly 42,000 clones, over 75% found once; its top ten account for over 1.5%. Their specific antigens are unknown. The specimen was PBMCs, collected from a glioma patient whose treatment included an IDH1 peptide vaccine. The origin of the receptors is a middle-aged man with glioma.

The CDR3 is CASSSTPNTEAFF. CDR3 DNA: TGTGCCAGCAGCTCTACTCCGAACACTGAAGCTTTCTTT. The chain joins TRBV7-9 to TRBJ1-1; D remains ambiguous. The CDR3 is 13 residues long. CDR1 and CDR2 from the germline V gene are SEHNR and FQNEAQ (reference sequence). The V end lost 4 bases, the J end lost 1 base, and 7 bases lay between the germline ends.

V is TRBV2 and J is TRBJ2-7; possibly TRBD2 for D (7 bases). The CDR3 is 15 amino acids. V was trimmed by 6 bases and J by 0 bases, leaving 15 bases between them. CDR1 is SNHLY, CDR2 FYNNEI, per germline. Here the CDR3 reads CASRGGASPSYEQYF. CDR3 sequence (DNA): TGTGCCAGCAGGGGGGGGGCGAGCCCCTCCTACGAGCAGTACTTC.

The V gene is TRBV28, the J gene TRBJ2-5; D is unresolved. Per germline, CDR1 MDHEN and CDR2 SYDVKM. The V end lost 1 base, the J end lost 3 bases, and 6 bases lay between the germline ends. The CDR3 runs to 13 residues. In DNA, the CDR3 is TGTGCCAGCAGTTTATTCTGGGAAGAGACCCAGTACTTC. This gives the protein CASSLFWEETQYF.

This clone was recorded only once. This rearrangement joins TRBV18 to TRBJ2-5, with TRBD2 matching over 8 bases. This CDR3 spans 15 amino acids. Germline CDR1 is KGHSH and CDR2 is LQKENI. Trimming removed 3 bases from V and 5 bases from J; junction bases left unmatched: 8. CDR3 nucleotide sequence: TGTGCCAGCTCACCTCTCGGACTAGCTGGGGAGACCCAGTACTTC. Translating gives CASSPLGLAGETQYF. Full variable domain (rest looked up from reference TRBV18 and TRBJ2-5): NAGVMQNPRHLVRRRGQEARLRCSPMKGHSHVYWYRQLPEEGLKFMVYLQKENIIDESGMPKERFSAEFPKEGPSILRIQQVVRGDSAAYFCASSPLGLAGETQYFGPGTRLLVL.

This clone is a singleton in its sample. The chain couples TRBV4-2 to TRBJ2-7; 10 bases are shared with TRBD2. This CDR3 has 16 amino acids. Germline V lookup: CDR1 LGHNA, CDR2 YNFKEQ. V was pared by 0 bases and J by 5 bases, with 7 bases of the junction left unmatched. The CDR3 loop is CASSQDPSGRAHEQYF. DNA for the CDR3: TGTGCCAGCAGCCAAGATCCCAGCGGGAGGGCCCACGAGCAGTACTTC.

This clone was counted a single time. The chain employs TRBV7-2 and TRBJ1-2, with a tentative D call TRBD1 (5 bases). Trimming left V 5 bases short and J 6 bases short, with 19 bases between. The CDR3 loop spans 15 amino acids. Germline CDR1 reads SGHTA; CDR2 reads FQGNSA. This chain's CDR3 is CASSLTAGRIDGYTF. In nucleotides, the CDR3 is TGTGCCAGCAGCCTGACAGCGGGACGAATTGATGGCTACACCTTC.

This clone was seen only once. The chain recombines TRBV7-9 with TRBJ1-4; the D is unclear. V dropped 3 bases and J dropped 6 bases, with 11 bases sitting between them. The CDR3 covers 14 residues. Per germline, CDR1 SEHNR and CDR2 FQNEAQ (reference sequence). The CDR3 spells CASSLGGIDEKLFF. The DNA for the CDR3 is TGTGCCAGCAGCTTGGGAGGAATCGATGAAAAACTGTTTTTT.

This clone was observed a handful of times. CDR3 sequence: CASSQDRGVPLPQHF. The CDR3 DNA follows: TGTGCCAGCAGCCAGGACAGGGGGGTACCTCTGCCCCAGCATTTT. The chain couples TRBV7-9 to TRBJ1-5, with 10 bases identical to TRBD1. The CDR3 has 15 residues. V was pared by 5 bases and J by 9 bases, with 10 bases of the junction left unmatched. Germline CDR1 is SEHNR and CDR2 is FQNEAQ (reference sequence).

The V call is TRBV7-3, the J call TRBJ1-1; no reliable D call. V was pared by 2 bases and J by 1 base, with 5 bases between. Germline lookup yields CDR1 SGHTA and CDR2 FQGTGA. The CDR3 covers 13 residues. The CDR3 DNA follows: TGTGCCAGCAGCTTACCAGGGAACACTGAAGCTTTCTTT. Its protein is CASSLPGNTEAFF.

DNA for the CDR3: TGTGCCATCAGTGATTCGGGATTCCGCGAGCAGTACTTC. Amino acids: CAISDSGFREQYF. The V gene is TRBV10-3, the J gene TRBJ2-7; possibly TRBD2 for D (5 bases). Between the trimmed V and J ends, which lost 3 bases and 6 bases, there was a span of 12 bases. CDR3 length: 13 amino acids. The germline V gene has CDR1 ENHRY and CDR2 SYGVKD.

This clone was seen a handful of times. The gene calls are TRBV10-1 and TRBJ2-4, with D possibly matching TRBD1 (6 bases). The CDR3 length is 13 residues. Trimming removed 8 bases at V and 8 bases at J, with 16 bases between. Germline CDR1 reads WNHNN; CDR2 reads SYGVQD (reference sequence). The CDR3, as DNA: TGCGCCAGCCCGGACAGTTTCGAGGACATTCAGTACTTC. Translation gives CASPDSFEDIQYF.

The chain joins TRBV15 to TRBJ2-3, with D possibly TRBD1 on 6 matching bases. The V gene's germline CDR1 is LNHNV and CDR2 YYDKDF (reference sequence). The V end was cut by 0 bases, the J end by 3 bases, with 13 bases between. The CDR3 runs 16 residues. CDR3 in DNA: TGTGCCACCAGCAGAGATCAGGGGTCTCTTACAGATACGCAGTATTTT. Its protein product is CATSRDQGSLTDTQYF.

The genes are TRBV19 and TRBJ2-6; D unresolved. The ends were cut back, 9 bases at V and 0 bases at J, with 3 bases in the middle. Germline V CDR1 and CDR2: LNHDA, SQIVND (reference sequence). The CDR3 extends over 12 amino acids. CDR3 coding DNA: TGTGCCAGCACCTCTGGGGCCAACGTCCTGACTTTC. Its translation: CASTSGANVLTF. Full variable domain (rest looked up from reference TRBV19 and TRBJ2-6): DGGITQSPKYLFRKEGQNVTLSCEQNLNHDAMYWYRQDPGQGLRLIYYSQIVNDFQKGDIAEGYSVSREKKESFPLTVTSAQKNPTAFYLCASTSGANVLTFGAGSRLTVL.

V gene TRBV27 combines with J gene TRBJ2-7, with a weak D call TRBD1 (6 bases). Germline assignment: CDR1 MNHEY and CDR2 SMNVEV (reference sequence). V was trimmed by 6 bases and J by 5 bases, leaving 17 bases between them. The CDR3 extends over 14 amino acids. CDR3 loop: CASSGTPQRNEQYF. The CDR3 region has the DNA TGTGCCAGCAGCGGGACACCCCAGCGGAACGAGCAGTACTTC.

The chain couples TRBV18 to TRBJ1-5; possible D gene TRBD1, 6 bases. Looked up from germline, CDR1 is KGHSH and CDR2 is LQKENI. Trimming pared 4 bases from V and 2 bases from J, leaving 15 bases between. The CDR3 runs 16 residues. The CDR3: CASSLNSGDRNQPQHF. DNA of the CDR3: TGTGCCAGCTCACTCAACTCAGGGGACCGCAATCAGCCCCAGCATTTT.

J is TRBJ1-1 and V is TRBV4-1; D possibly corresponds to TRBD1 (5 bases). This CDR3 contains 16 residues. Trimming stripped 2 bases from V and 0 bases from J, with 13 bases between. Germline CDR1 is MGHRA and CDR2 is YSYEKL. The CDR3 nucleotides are TGCGCCAGCAGCCAATCCCCCGGGACGGTGAACACTGAAGCTTTCTTT. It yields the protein CASSQSPGTVNTEAFF.

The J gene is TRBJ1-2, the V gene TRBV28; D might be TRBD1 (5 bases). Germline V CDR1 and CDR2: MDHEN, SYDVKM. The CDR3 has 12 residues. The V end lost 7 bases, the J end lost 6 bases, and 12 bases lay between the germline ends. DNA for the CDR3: TGTGCCAGCACAGGGAGAATGGATGGCTACACCTTC. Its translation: CASTGRMDGYTF.

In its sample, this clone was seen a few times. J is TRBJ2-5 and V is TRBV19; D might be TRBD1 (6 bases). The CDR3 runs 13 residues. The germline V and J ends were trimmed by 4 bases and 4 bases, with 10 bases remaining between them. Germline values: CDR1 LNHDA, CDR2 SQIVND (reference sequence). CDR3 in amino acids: CASSRDNGETQYF. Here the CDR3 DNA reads TGTGCCAGTAGTAGGGACAATGGAGAGACCCAGTACTTC.

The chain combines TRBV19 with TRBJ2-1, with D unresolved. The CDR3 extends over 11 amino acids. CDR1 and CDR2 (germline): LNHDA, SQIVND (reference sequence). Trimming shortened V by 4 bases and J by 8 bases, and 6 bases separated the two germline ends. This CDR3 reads CASSTSHEQFF. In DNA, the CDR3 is TGTGCCAGTAGTACCTCTCATGAGCAGTTCTTC. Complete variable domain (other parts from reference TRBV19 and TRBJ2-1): DGGITQSPKYLFRKEGQNVTLSCEQNLNHDAMYWYRQDPGQGLRLIYYSQIVNDFQKGDIAEGYSVSREKKESFPLTVTSAQKNPTAFYLCASSTSHEQFFGPGTRLTVL.

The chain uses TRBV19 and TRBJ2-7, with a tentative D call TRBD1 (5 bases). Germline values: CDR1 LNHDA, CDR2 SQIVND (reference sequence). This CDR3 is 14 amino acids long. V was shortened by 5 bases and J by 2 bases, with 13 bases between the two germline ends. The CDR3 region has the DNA TGTGCCAGTAGTCCCCACCTAGGGGCCTACGAGCAGTACTTC. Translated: CASSPHLGAYEQYF. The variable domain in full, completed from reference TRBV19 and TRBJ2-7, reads DGGITQSPKYLFRKEGQNVTLSCEQNLNHDAMYWYRQDPGQGLRLIYYSQIVNDFQKGDIAEGYSVSREKKESFPLTVTSAQKNPTAFYLCASSPHLGAYEQYFGPGTRLTVT.

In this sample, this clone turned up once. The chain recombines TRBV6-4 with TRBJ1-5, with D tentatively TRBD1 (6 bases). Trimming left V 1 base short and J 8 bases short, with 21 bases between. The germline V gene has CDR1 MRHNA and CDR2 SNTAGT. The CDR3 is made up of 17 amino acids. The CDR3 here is CASSDCSRSRGGKPQHF. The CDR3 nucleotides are TGTGCCAGCAGTGACTGCAGTAGGTCCAGGGGAGGAAAGCCCCAGCATTTT.

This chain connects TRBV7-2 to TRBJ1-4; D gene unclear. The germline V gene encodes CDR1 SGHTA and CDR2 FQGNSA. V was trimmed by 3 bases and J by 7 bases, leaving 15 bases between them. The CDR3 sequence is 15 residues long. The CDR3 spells CASSFSALSVEKLFF. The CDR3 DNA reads TGTGCCAGCAGCTTTTCTGCATTGTCTGTTGAAAAACTGTTTTTT.

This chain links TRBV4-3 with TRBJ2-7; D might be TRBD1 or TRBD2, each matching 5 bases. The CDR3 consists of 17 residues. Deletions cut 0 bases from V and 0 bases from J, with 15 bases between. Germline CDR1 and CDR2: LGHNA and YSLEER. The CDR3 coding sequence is TGCGCCAGCAGCCAAGAATCGTCGGGACCTAGCTCCTACGAGCAGTACTTC. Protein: CASSQESSGPSSYEQYF.